A single sample gave rise to the 20 T cell receptor beta chains below, sequenced in a study of shared clonotypes between healthy human individuals (TCRdb year 2020). To prepare the library, the immunoSEQ multiplex PCR assay was applied. The source is immuneACCESS, and TCRdb retained only in-frame sequences with V and J called. Part of the clones is not carried over; for the studies checked, unresolved V genes explain less than half of this, and the remainder is unexplained. Present in this sample are about 2.4 million clones, more than 80% of which were seen just once. 0.14% of the sample goes to the ten largest clones. Sequenced: naive CD4+ T cells sorted from blood. Reading the label with the study, this specimen's cell subset or site is: CD45RA+ positively selected. Every receptor here comes from a man younger than 35 in good health.

The V and J genes are TRBV28 and TRBJ1-3; tentatively, D is TRBD1 (5 bases). Germline V CDR1 and CDR2: MDHEN, SYDVKM. Between the trimmed V and J ends, which lost 6 bases and 0 bases, there was a span of 12 bases. This CDR3 spans 15 amino acids. The CDR3 DNA reads as TGTGCCAGCAGCCGGGATGGGGGCTCTGGAAACACCATATATTTT. The encoded protein is CASSRDGGSGNTIYF.

The V call is TRBV5-1, the J call TRBJ2-7; D may be TRBD2 (6 bases). Germline CDR1 is SGHRS and CDR2 is YFSETQ. The CDR3 is 14 residues long. V was shortened by 6 bases and J by 3 bases, with 16 bases between the two germline ends. The CDR3 loop is CASTRDGGFYEQYF. In DNA, the CDR3 is TGCGCCAGCACCAGGGACGGGGGATTCTACGAGCAGTACTTC.

The genes are TRBV19 and TRBJ2-4; TRBD1 matches at 9 bases. CDR3 length: 13 residues. J gave up 9 bases and V 5 bases, and 5 bases lay outside the gene matches. Looked up from germline, CDR1 is LNHDA and CDR2 is SQIVND (reference sequence). CDR3 sequence: CASSEGQGSIQYF. In nucleotides, the CDR3 is TGTGCCAGTAGTGAAGGACAGGGGTCCATTCAGTACTTC.

The rearrangement links TRBV7-2 to TRBJ1-2; no definite D call. Germline assignment: CDR1 SGHTA and CDR2 FQGNSA. Trimming pared 5 bases from V and 0 bases from J, leaving 10 bases between. The CDR3 spans 14 residues. The CDR3 DNA follows: TGTGCCAGCAGCGCTTTCGGAGCTAACTATGGCTACACCTTC. Translating gives CASSAFGANYGYTF.

The CDR3, as DNA: TGTGCCAGCTCCCCCGGGACAGTTTCCTACGAGCAGTACTTC. Translation gives CASSPGTVSYEQYF. The rearrangement uses TRBV5-4 and TRBJ2-7; 7 nucleotides line up with TRBD1. CDR1 SGHNT and CDR2 YYREEE come from the germline V gene (reference sequence). This CDR3 comprises 14 residues. V shed 7 bases and J 1 base; nucleotides not matched to a gene: 8. The full variable domain, rest sourced from reference TRBV5-4 and TRBJ2-7, is ETGVTQSPTHLIKTRGQQVTLRCSSQSGHNTVSWYQQALGQGPQFIFQYYREEENGRGNFPPRFSGLQFPNYSSELNVNALELDDSALYLCASSPGTVSYEQYFGPGTRLTVT.

The chain joins TRBV10-3 to TRBJ2-1; 9 bases are shared with TRBD2. This CDR3 comprises 15 residues. The germline CDR1 and CDR2 sequences are ENHRY and SYGVKD. Germline trimming cut 7 bases from V and 8 bases from J; bases unmatched to any gene: 12. CDR3 amino acids: CAIKGGGRAVDEQFF. The CDR3 region has the DNA TGTGCCATCAAGGGGGGCGGGAGGGCCGTAGATGAGCAGTTCTTC.

V and J are TRBV5-1 and TRBJ1-3; D gene uncertain. CDR3 size: 14 residues. Germline CDR1 SGHRS, CDR2 YFSETQ. The ends were cut back, 6 bases at V and 0 bases at J, with 10 bases in the middle. CDR3 sequence (DNA): TGCGCCAGCAAGTCAGAGGGCTCTGGAAACACCATATATTTT. Translating it yields CASKSEGSGNTIYF.

The rearrangement uses TRBV7-9 and TRBJ2-7, with D possibly matching TRBD2 (6 bases). The CDR3 runs to 15 residues. CDR1 is SEHNR and CDR2 is FQNEAQ in the germline V gene (reference sequence). Trimming removed 2 bases at V and 6 bases at J, with 17 bases between. CDR3 loop: CASSLYQDYVSEQYF. The CDR3, as DNA: TGTGCCAGCAGCTTATATCAGGACTATGTCTCCGAGCAGTACTTC.

This chain links TRBV18 with TRBJ2-6; either TRBD1 or TRBD2 may supply D (5 bases each). The CDR3 has 16 amino acids. The germline CDR1 and CDR2 sequences are KGHSH and LQKENI. Trimming removed 0 bases at V and 1 base at J, with 7 bases between. The CDR3 reads CASSPPGRSGANVLTF. CDR3 DNA sequence: TGTGCCAGCTCACCACCGGGACGGTCTGGGGCCAACGTCCTGACTTTC. The full variable domain, rest sourced from reference TRBV18 and TRBJ2-6, is NAGVMQNPRHLVRRRGQEARLRCSPMKGHSHVYWYRQLPEEGLKFMVYLQKENIIDESGMPKERFSAEFPKEGPSILRIQQVVRGDSAAYFCASSPPGRSGANVLTFGAGSRLTVL.

The V and J genes are TRBV19 and TRBJ1-2; D possibly corresponds to TRBD1 (6 bases). Germline V gene data show CDR1 as LNHDA and CDR2 as SQIVND (reference sequence). With 5 bases removed from V and 5 bases from J, the gap between germline ends came to 18 bases. CDR3 length: 15 amino acids. The chain's CDR3 is CASSRGQSASYGYTF. The CDR3 nucleotides are TGTGCCAGTAGTCGGGGGCAAAGCGCCTCTTATGGCTACACCTTC.

The chain links TRBV15 to TRBJ2-7, with 10 positions matching TRBD2. V lost 0 bases, J lost 1 base, and 3 bases stayed unmatched. The CDR3 consists of 16 residues. In germline, CDR1 is LNHNV, CDR2 YYDKDF (reference sequence). As DNA, the CDR3 is TGTGCCACCAGCAGAGATGGGGGACTAGCGTCCTACGAGCAGTACTTC. Translating it yields CATSRDGGLASYEQYF.

On this clone: One end of the junction is discordant with germline, which a read error may explain. The chain carries TRBV6-6 and TRBJ1-4; D uncertain. CDR3 length: 11 amino acids. The germline V gene has CDR1 MNHNY and CDR2 SVGAGI (reference sequence). CDR3 nucleotide sequence: TGTGCCAGCAGCAACTTCGGGAACCCTCGATTT. Protein sequence: CASSNFGNPRF.

This clone was counted once. The chain employs TRBV14 and TRBJ1-3, with D possibly TRBD1 on 6 matching bases. The germline V gene has CDR1 SGHDN and CDR2 FVKESK. This CDR3 region has 16 residues. Deletions cut 0 bases from V and 8 bases from J, with 17 bases between. The CDR3 sequence is CASSQEAGRGWDTIYF. In nucleotides, the CDR3 is TGTGCCAGCAGCCAAGAGGCAGGCAGGGGTTGGGACACCATATATTTT.

V and J are TRBV4-1 and TRBJ1-2; D might be TRBD1 (5 bases). CDR3 length: 16 residues. From germline, CDR1 is MGHRA and CDR2 YSYEKL. V was clipped by 0 bases and J by 2 bases, with 13 bases between them. In DNA, the CDR3 is TGCGCCAGCAGCCAAGATCGCGCCAGGGTAAACTATGGCTACACCTTC. This codes for CASSQDRARVNYGYTF.

This rearrangement joins TRBV7-2 to TRBJ2-7, with D hard to call. The CDR3 totals 14 residues. Deletions cut 1 base from V and 9 bases from J, with 16 bases between. Looked up from germline, CDR1 is SGHTA and CDR2 is FQGNSA. CDR3 in amino acids: CASSLEVVVVRQYF. CDR3 nucleotides: TGTGCCAGCAGCTTAGAGGTGGTTGTTGTGAGGCAGTACTTC.

In this sample, this clone turned up a few times. Other DNA sequences in this specimen translate into the identical CDR3. The V call is TRBV6-5, the J call TRBJ1-2, with TRBD1 matching 7 bases. This CDR3 region has 12 residues. CDR1 and CDR2 (germline): MNHEY, SVGAGI. V was pared by 6 bases and J by 2 bases, with 0 bases of the junction left unmatched. CDR3 DNA: TGTGCCAGCAGACAGGGGAACTATGGCTACACCTTC. It yields the protein CASRQGNYGYTF.

The chain has TRBV6-1 and TRBJ1-1; D might be TRBD1 (5 bases). The germline V gene encodes CDR1 MNHNS and CDR2 SASEGT. This CDR3 has 16 residues. The ends were cut back, 2 bases at V and 1 base at J, with 14 bases in the middle. CDR3 nucleotide sequence: TGTGCCAGCAGTGAAAGACGAAAGACAGAGAACACTGAAGCTTTCTTT. Its translation is CASSERRKTENTEAFF.

This clone was seen once. The genes are TRBV4-1 and TRBJ1-3; D may be TRBD1 (5 bases). The CDR3 runs 17 residues. Germline CDR1 reads MGHRA; CDR2 reads YSYEKL. V was shortened by 1 base and J by 0 bases, with 13 bases between the two germline ends. CDR3 region: CASSQGPGTYSGNTIYF. The CDR3 nucleotides read TGCGCCAGCAGCCAAGGGCCCGGGACTTACTCTGGAAACACCATATATTTT.

This rearrangement joins TRBV5-1 to TRBJ2-2, with no clear D. V gave up 1 base and J gave up 2 bases, with 15 bases separating them. Germline V gives CDR1 SGHRS, CDR2 YFSETQ. The CDR3 consists of 17 residues. The CDR3 nucleotides are TGCGCCAGCAGCTTGACAACAGTAGTTCTAAACACCGGGGAGCTGTTTTTT. It specifies CASSLTTVVLNTGELFF. The full variable domain, rest sourced from reference TRBV5-1 and TRBJ2-2, is KAGVTQTPRYLIKTRGQQVTLSCSPISGHRSVSWYQQTPGQGLQFLFEYFSETQRNKGNFPGRFSGRQFSNSRSEMNVSTLELGDSALYLCASSLTTVVLNTGELFFGEGSRLTVL.

This clone occurred once. The V gene is TRBV2, the J gene TRBJ1-4; TRBD1 agrees at 8 bases. Germline assignment: CDR1 SNHLY and CDR2 FYNNEI. After removal of 0 bases from V and 8 bases from J, the junction contained 5 bases not matched to a gene. The CDR3 totals 15 residues. CDR3 coding DNA: TGTGCCAGCAGTGAAGCTGTGGGACAGGACGAAAAACTGTTTTTT. It specifies CASSEAVGQDEKLFF.